A selection of T cell receptor beta chains follows, all from one sample in a study of Ad26.COV2.S vaccination and SARS-CoV-2 variants. Libraries were prepared by immunoSEQ multiplex PCR; TCRdb keeps only in-frame clonotypes and omits some of them. Of about 350,000 clones in the sample, about 88% were seen once. The sequenced sample was peripheral blood, obtained in a trial of Ad26.COV2.S vaccine versus placebo. The receptors were sampled from a person between 18 and 59 years old who received the Ad26.COV2.S COVID-19 vaccine or a placebo. Both conserved end residues are part of each CDR3. D genes are given only for firm matches. Not all rows give a size; the values are once, few, many and, for expanded clones, a class.

v_call: TRBV30
j_call: TRBJ1-6
d_call: NA
clone_size: NA
cdr3_aa: CACYKGDSPLHF
cdr3_nt: TGTGCCTGCTATAAAGGGGATTCACCCCTCCACTTT

v_call: TRBV5-5
j_call: TRBJ2-7
d_call: TRBD1
clone_size: NA
cdr3_aa: CASSSDRGFYEQYF
cdr3_nt: TGTGCCAGCAGCTCCGACAGGGGGTTCTACGAGCAGTACTTC

v_call: TRBV30
j_call: TRBJ2-5
d_call: NA
clone_size: once
cdr3_aa: CAWGGAQETQYF
cdr3_nt: TGTGCCTGGGGGGGGGCCCAAGAGACCCAGTACTTC

v_call: TRBV11-2
j_call: TRBJ1-5
d_call: NA
clone_size: NA
cdr3_aa: CASSLGSSGNQPQHF
cdr3_nt: TGTGCCAGCAGCTTGGGGTCATCAGGCAATCAGCCCCAGCATTTT

v_call: TRBV6-6
j_call: TRBJ2-1
d_call: TRBD2
clone_size: NA
cdr3_aa: CASSPREAGTSRYNEQFF
cdr3_nt: TGTGCCAGCAGTCCCCGGGAGGCTGGGACTAGCCGCTACAATGAGCAGTTCTTC

v_call: TRBV6-1
j_call: TRBJ2-5
d_call: TRBD1
clone_size: NA
cdr3_aa: CASSEAGTEETQYF
cdr3_nt: TGTGCCAGCAGTGAAGCGGGGACAGAAGAGACCCAGTACTTC

v_call: TRBV11-3
j_call: TRBJ2-7
d_call: NA
clone_size: NA
cdr3_aa: CASSLGDGTYEQYF
cdr3_nt: TGTGCCAGCAGCTTAGGGGACGGGACCTACGAGCAGTACTTC

v_call: TRBV3-1/TRBV3-2
j_call: TRBJ2-7
d_call: TRBD2
clone_size: NA
cdr3_aa: CASSLRAGGPYEQYF
cdr3_nt: TGTGCCAGCAGCCTTCGTGCGGGGGGGCCCTACGAGCAGTACTTC

v_call: TRBV6-6
j_call: TRBJ1-6
d_call: NA
clone_size: many
cdr3_aa: CASTRLRADSPLHF
cdr3_nt: TGTGCCAGCACACGTCTTCGGGCGGATTCACCCCTCCACTTT

v_call: TRBV28
j_call: TRBJ2-2
d_call: NA
clone_size: NA
cdr3_aa: CASSLTVGELFF
cdr3_nt: TGTGCCAGCAGTTTAACTGTAGGGGAGCTGTTTTTT

v_call: TRBV7-2
j_call: TRBJ2-1
d_call: TRBD2
clone_size: once
cdr3_aa: CASSQGWTSGGGFF
cdr3_nt: TGTGCCAGCAGCCAAGGTTGGACTAGCGGTGGCGGGTTCTTC

v_call: TRBV27
j_call: TRBJ2-7
d_call: TRBD1
clone_size: NA
cdr3_aa: CASSLAGTGPYEQYF
cdr3_nt: TGTGCCAGCAGTTTAGCCGGGACAGGCCCCTACGAGCAGTACTTC

v_call: TRBV29-1
j_call: TRBJ2-1
d_call: NA
clone_size: NA
cdr3_aa: CSVEAVRGANEQFF
cdr3_nt: TGCAGCGTTGAAGCAGTCAGGGGGGCGAATGAGCAGTTCTTC

v_call: TRBV6-2/TRBV6-3
j_call: TRBJ1-1
d_call: NA
clone_size: NA
cdr3_aa: CASSYDLGDTEAFF
cdr3_nt: TGTGCCAGCAGTTACGATCTCGGGGACACTGAAGCTTTCTTT

v_call: TRBV11-2
j_call: TRBJ2-7
d_call: TRBD1
clone_size: NA
cdr3_aa: CASSYGTGFYEQYF
cdr3_nt: TGTGCCAGCAGCTACGGGACAGGTTTTTACGAGCAGTACTTC

v_call: TRBV2
j_call: TRBJ1-6
d_call: NA
clone_size: NA
cdr3_aa: CASSAHSPLHF
cdr3_nt: TGTGCCAGCAGTGCCCATTCACCCCTCCACTTT

v_call: TRBV9
j_call: TRBJ2-2
d_call: NA
clone_size: NA
cdr3_aa: CASSGDRTGELFF
cdr3_nt: TGTGCCAGCAGCGGGGACCGCACCGGGGAGCTGTTTTTT

v_call: TRBV12-3/TRBV12-4
j_call: TRBJ2-7
d_call: NA
clone_size: NA
cdr3_aa: CASSSGQIYEQYF
cdr3_nt: TGTGCCAGCAGTTCAGGACAGATCTACGAGCAGTACTTC

v_call: TRBV10-1
j_call: TRBJ2-1
d_call: TRBD2
clone_size: NA
cdr3_aa: CASSEGTSGIYNEQFF
cdr3_nt: TGCGCCAGCAGTGAAGGGACTAGCGGGATATACAATGAGCAGTTCTTC

v_call: TRBV18
j_call: TRBJ2-7
d_call: TRBD1
clone_size: NA
cdr3_aa: CASSPVDRAYEQYF
cdr3_nt: TGTGCCAGCTCACCGGTTGACAGGGCCTACGAGCAGTACTTC

v_call: TRBV28
j_call: TRBJ1-1
d_call: TRBD1
clone_size: NA
cdr3_aa: CASSQGGAGNTEAFF
cdr3_nt: TGTGCCAGCAGCCAGGGGGGAGCGGGGAACACTGAAGCTTTCTTT

v_call: TRBV7-9
j_call: TRBJ2-7
d_call: NA
clone_size: NA
cdr3_aa: CASSLALVGDYEQYF
cdr3_nt: TGTGCCAGCAGCTTAGCGTTAGTGGGGGACTACGAGCAGTACTTC

v_call: TRBV6-1
j_call: TRBJ2-1
d_call: NA
clone_size: NA
cdr3_aa: CASSEAPRTVEQFF
cdr3_nt: TGTGCCAGCAGTGAAGCCCCCCGGACGGTTGAGCAGTTCTTC

v_call: TRBV10-3
j_call: TRBJ1-4
d_call: TRBD1
clone_size: NA
cdr3_aa: CAISPGQAFNEKLFF
cdr3_nt: TGTGCCATTTCACCGGGACAGGCCTTTAATGAAAAACTGTTTTTT

v_call: TRBV30
j_call: TRBJ2-2
d_call: NA
clone_size: NA
cdr3_aa: CAWSATGGVGTGELFF
cdr3_nt: TGTGCCTGGAGTGCAACTGGGGGCGTCGGCACCGGGGAGCTGTTTTTT

v_call: TRBV10-1
j_call: TRBJ2-1
d_call: TRBD1
clone_size: once
cdr3_aa: CASSPDRVRYNEQFF
cdr3_nt: TGCGCCAGCAGCCCGGACAGGGTCCGATACAATGAGCAGTTCTTC

v_call: TRBV7-2
j_call: TRBJ2-7
d_call: NA
clone_size: NA
cdr3_aa: CASSLVVGPYEQYF
cdr3_nt: TGTGCCAGCAGCTTGGTCGTGGGGCCCTACGAGCAGTACTTC

v_call: TRBV12-5
j_call: TRBJ1-1
d_call: NA
clone_size: NA
cdr3_aa: CASLTGVNTEAFF
cdr3_nt: TGTGCTAGCCTCACAGGAGTGAACACTGAAGCTTTCTTT

v_call: TRBV4-1
j_call: TRBJ1-5
d_call: NA
clone_size: NA
cdr3_aa: CASSQGRVGQPQHF
cdr3_nt: TGCGCCAGCAGCCAAGGTCGGGTCGGTCAGCCCCAGCATTTT

v_call: TRBV28
j_call: TRBJ2-5
d_call: NA
clone_size: NA
cdr3_aa: CASRAPPGQETQYF
cdr3_nt: TGTGCCAGCCGGGCCCCCCCAGGGCAAGAGACCCAGTACTTC

v_call: TRBV4-1
j_call: TRBJ2-7
d_call: NA
clone_size: NA
cdr3_aa: CASSLRGGSYEQYF
cdr3_nt: TGCGCCAGCAGTTTGCGGGGCGGGTCCTACGAGCAGTACTTC

v_call: TRBV2
j_call: TRBJ2-3
d_call: TRBD1
clone_size: once
cdr3_aa: CASKRDRGADTQYF
cdr3_nt: TGTGCCAGCAAGAGGGACAGGGGCGCAGATACGCAGTATTTT

v_call: TRBV5-4
j_call: TRBJ1-1
d_call: NA
clone_size: NA
cdr3_aa: CASSPGPENEAFF
cdr3_nt: TGTGCCAGCAGCCCGGGACCCGAGAATGAAGCTTTCTTT

v_call: TRBV7-7
j_call: TRBJ2-2
d_call: NA
clone_size: NA
cdr3_aa: CASSYTNTGELFF
cdr3_nt: TGTGCCAGCAGCTACACGAACACCGGGGAGCTGTTTTTT

v_call: TRBV27
j_call: TRBJ2-7
d_call: TRBD1
clone_size: NA
cdr3_aa: CASSGQGLSEQYF
cdr3_nt: TGTGCCAGCAGCGGACAGGGTTTGAGCGAGCAGTACTTC

v_call: TRBV25-1
j_call: TRBJ1-5
d_call: NA
clone_size: NA
cdr3_aa: CASREFRGVGGNQPQHF
cdr3_nt: TGTGCCAGCAGAGAGTTCAGGGGTGTAGGTGGCAATCAGCCCCAGCATTTT

v_call: TRBV30
j_call: TRBJ2-1
d_call: NA
clone_size: NA
cdr3_aa: CAWSITLGRDSYNEQFF
cdr3_nt: TGTGCCTGGAGCATCACCCTCGGCAGGGACTCCTACAATGAGCAGTTCTTC

v_call: TRBV7-9
j_call: TRBJ1-2
d_call: NA
clone_size: few
cdr3_aa: CASSLDAGQTRGYTF
cdr3_nt: TGTGCCAGCAGCTTAGATGCAGGCCAAACACGGGGCTACACCTTC

v_call: TRBV28
j_call: TRBJ2-7
d_call: TRBD2
clone_size: NA
cdr3_aa: CASSLGGGRAEGEQYF
cdr3_nt: TGTGCCAGCAGTTTAGGTGGCGGGAGGGCCGAGGGGGAGCAGTACTTC

v_call: TRBV11-2
j_call: TRBJ2-3
d_call: NA
clone_size: NA
cdr3_aa: CASSLDSRADTQYF
cdr3_nt: TGTGCCAGCAGCTTAGATTCAAGGGCAGATACGCAGTATTTT

v_call: TRBV4-2
j_call: TRBJ2-7
d_call: TRBD2
clone_size: NA
cdr3_aa: CASSLAGTSVYEQYF
cdr3_nt: TGTGCCAGCAGCCTGGCCGGGACTAGCGTCTACGAGCAGTACTTC

v_call: TRBV5-1
j_call: TRBJ2-5
d_call: TRBD1
clone_size: NA
cdr3_aa: CASSSGQAEGTQYF
cdr3_nt: TGCGCCAGCAGCTCGGGACAGGCGGAAGGGACCCAGTACTTC

v_call: TRBV6-5
j_call: TRBJ1-2
d_call: NA
clone_size: NA
cdr3_aa: CASRDWTRAGYTF
cdr3_nt: TGTGCCAGCAGAGATTGGACACGGGCTGGCTACACCTTC

v_call: TRBV10-3
j_call: TRBJ2-3
d_call: NA
clone_size: NA
cdr3_aa: CAISESTGRPDTQYF
cdr3_nt: TGTGCCATCAGTGAGTCGACAGGGAGGCCGGATACGCAGTATTTT

v_call: TRBV5-6
j_call: TRBJ2-5
d_call: NA
clone_size: NA
cdr3_aa: CASSSSGWRETQYF
cdr3_nt: TGTGCCAGCAGCTCCTCGGGGTGGAGGGAGACCCAGTACTTC

v_call: TRBV7-2
j_call: TRBJ2-5
d_call: NA
clone_size: NA
cdr3_aa: CASSLDPYVAGEGAQYF
cdr3_nt: TGTGCCAGCAGCTTAGACCCGTACGTGGCAGGGGAGGGGGCCCAGTACTTC

v_call: TRBV11-2
j_call: TRBJ1-2
d_call: NA
clone_size: NA
cdr3_aa: CASSLGLLGFTGYTF
cdr3_nt: TGTGCCAGCAGCTTAGGTCTGTTGGGGTTCACGGGCTACACCTTC

v_call: TRBV27
j_call: TRBJ2-1
d_call: NA
clone_size: few
cdr3_aa: CASSLSYQAHLLNEQFF
cdr3_nt: TGTGCCAGCAGTTTATCGTACCAGGCCCATCTGTTAAATGAGCAGTTCTTC

v_call: TRBV6-6
j_call: TRBJ2-7
d_call: TRBD2
clone_size: NA
cdr3_aa: CASSYQAGLADYEQYF
cdr3_nt: TGTGCCAGCAGTTATCAAGCAGGCCTAGCGGATTACGAGCAGTACTTC

v_call: TRBV5-6
j_call: TRBJ1-3
d_call: TRBD1
clone_size: NA
cdr3_aa: CASSLAGTVGNTIYF
cdr3_nt: TGTGCCAGCAGCTTGGCCGGGACAGTCGGAAACACCATATATTTT

v_call: TRBV7-8
j_call: TRBJ2-1
d_call: NA
clone_size: many
cdr3_aa: CASSLRQGAYNEQFF
cdr3_nt: TGTGCCAGCAGCTTACGTCAGGGTGCCTACAATGAGCAGTTCTTC